One sample yielded the 7 T cell receptor beta chains listed below, sequenced in a study of T-cell memory formation after mild COVID-19. MiXCR was run by TCRdb on the 5' RACE reads, yielding one entry per CDR3 protein. Of 200,000 to 250,000 distinct CDR3 sequences in the sample, less than 20% were seen once. The material sequenced was PBMCs or a T cell subset sorted from them (not recorded which). These receptors were obtained from an adult woman who had mild COVID-19 (a few samples of this study predate the infection). Cell type and time point are not known.

This clonotype was picked up many times. The chain uses TRBV4-1 and TRBJ2-7, with 7 bases fitting TRBD1. The junction had 7 bases not matched to a gene; V was cut back by 3 bases and J by 2 bases. CDR1 is MGHRA and CDR2 is YSYEKL in the germline V gene. The CDR3 consists of 15 residues. The CDR3 DNA reads as TGCGCCAGCAGCCAGCCGGGACAGAAGACCTACGAGCAGTACTTC. The encoded protein is CASSQPGQKTYEQYF.

The chain couples TRBV29-1 to TRBJ2-7, with 12 bases lining up with TRBD2. The germline V gene has CDR1 SQVTM and CDR2 ANQGSEA. This CDR3 region has 15 residues. V lost 4 bases, J lost 6 bases, and 10 bases stayed unmatched. CDR3 protein: CSVAVRLAGALEQYF. The CDR3 nucleotides are TGCAGCGTTGCTGTAAGACTAGCGGGGGCACTCGAGCAGTACTTC.

V usage is TRBV24-1 and J usage is TRBJ1-2; 8 positions match TRBD1. CDR1 and CDR2 from the germline V gene are KGHDR and SFDVKD. There are 14 residues in the CDR3. Losses at the gene ends were 4 bases for V and 6 bases for J; bases not matched to a gene: 6. The CDR3 reads CATSDPRTGNGYTF. The CDR3 DNA reads TGTGCCACCAGTGACCCCCGGACAGGGAATGGCTACACCTTC.

V and J are TRBV23-1 and TRBJ2-7; 8 bases are a match to TRBD1. TRBV23-1 is noted as an ORF with a role that remains uncertain. This CDR3 region has 13 residues. V trimming: 9 bases; J trimming: 5 bases; junction bases outside the gene matches: 9. CDR3 sequence reads: CARSRTGTNEQYF. For the CDR3, the DNA is TGCGCCAGGTCCAGGACAGGGACCAACGAGCAGTACTTC.

The chain recombines TRBV3-1 with TRBJ1-5; D is perhaps TRBD1 (6 bases). This CDR3 is built from 16 residues. Trimming took 1 base from V and 6 from J, leaving 16 bases between them. The germline CDR1 and CDR2 sequences are LGHDT and YNNKEL (reference sequence). The CDR3 DNA reads TGTGCCAGCAGCCAAGGAACGGGGGCGGTCAGTCAGCCCCAGCATTTT. Translating gives CASSQGTGAVSQPQHF.

The table lists this clonotype with many counts. V usage is TRBV2 and J usage is TRBJ2-1; D is possibly TRBD2 (5 bases). V was cut by 6 bases and J by 0 bases, with 12 bases left in between. CDR3 size: 15 residues. Germline V gene lookup returns CDR1 SNHLY and CDR2 FYNNEI. Here the CDR3 DNA reads TGTGCCAGCAGAGACGGGGAACCCTCCTACAATGAGCAGTTCTTC. Translation gives CASRDGEPSYNEQFF.

This chain connects TRBV4-1 to TRBJ1-1; TRBD1 aligns across 7 bases. Germline V gene lookup returns CDR1 MGHRA and CDR2 YSYEKL. The CDR3 is 16 amino acids. The J segment lost 1 base and the V segment lost 3 bases, leaving 8 bases of the junction unmatched. CDR3 sequence reads: CASSQPRQGPNTEAFF. CDR3 bases: TGCGCCAGCAGCCAGCCCCGACAGGGACCGAACACTGAAGCTTTCTTT.